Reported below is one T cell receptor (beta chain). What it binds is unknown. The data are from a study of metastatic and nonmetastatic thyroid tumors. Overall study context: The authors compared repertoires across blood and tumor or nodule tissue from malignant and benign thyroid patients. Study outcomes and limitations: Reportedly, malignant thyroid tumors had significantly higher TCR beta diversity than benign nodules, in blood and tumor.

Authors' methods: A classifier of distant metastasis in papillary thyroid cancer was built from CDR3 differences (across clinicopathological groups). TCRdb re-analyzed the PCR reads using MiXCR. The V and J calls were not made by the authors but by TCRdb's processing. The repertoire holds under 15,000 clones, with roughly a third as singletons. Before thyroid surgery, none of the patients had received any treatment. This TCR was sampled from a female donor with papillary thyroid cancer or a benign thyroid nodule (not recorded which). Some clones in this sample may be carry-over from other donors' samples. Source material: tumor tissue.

The CDR3 bases are TGTGCCAGCACCGTTGGAGAAGGCGGGAGAAGATACACCGGGGAGCTGTTTTTT. Its protein product is CASTVGEGGRRYTGELFF. The V call is TRBV9, the J call TRBJ2-2, with TRBD2 identical over 7 bases. Germline-derived CDR1 and CDR2 are SGDLS and YYNGEE. V shed 6 bases, J shed 3 bases, and the junction held 17 bases outside the gene matches. This CDR3 has 18 residues.